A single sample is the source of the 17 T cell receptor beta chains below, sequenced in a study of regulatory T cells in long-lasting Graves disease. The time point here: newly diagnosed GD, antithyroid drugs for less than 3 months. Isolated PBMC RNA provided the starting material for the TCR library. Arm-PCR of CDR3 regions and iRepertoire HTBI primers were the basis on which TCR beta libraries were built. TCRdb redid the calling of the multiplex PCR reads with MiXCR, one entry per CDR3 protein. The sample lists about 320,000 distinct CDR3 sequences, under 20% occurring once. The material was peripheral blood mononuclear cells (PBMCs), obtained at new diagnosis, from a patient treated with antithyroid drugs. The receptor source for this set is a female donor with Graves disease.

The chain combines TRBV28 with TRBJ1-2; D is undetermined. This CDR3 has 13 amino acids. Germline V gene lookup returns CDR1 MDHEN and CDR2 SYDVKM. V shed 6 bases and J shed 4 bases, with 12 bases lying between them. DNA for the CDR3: TGTGCCAGCAGGCAGGCGGCTTTCTATGGCTACACCTTC. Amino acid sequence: CASRQAAFYGYTF.

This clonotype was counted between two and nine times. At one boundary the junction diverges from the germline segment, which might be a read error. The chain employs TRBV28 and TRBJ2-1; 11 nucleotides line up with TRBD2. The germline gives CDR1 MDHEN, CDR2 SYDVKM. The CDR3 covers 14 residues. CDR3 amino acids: CASTLAGGLPEQLF. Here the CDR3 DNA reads TGTGCCAGCACCTTAGCGGGAGGGCTCCCTGAGCAGCTCTTC.

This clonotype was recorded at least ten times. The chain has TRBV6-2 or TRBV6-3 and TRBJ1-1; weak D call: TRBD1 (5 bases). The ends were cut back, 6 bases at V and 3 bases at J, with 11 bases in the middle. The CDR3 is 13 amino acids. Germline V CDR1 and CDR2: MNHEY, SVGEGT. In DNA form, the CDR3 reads TGTGCCAGCAGGCTCCAGGGAGACACTGAAGCTTTCTTT. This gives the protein CASRLQGDTEAFF.

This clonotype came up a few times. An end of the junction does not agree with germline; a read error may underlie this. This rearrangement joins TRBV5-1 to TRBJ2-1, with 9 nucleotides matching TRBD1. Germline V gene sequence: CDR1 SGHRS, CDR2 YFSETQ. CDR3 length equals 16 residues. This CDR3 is CASSLEGQGRINEQSF. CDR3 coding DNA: TGCGCCAGCAGCTTGGAAGGACAGGGGAGGATTAATGAGCAGTCCTTC.

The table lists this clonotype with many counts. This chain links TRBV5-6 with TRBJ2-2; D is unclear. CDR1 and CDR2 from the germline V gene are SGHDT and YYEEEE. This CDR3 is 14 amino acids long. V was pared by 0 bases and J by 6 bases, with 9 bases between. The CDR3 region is CASSLDPGAGELFF. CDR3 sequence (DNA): TGTGCCAGCAGCTTGGATCCAGGTGCCGGGGAGCTGTTTTTT.

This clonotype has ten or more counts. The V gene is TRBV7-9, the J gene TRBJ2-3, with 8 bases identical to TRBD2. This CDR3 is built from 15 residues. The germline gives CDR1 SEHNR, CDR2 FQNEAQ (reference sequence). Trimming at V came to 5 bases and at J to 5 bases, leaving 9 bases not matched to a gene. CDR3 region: CASSPSGRGLDTQYF. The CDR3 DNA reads TGTGCCAGCAGCCCCAGCGGGAGAGGTCTAGATACGCAGTATTTT. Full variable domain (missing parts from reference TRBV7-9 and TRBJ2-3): DTGVSQNPRHKITKRGQNVTFRCDPISEHNRLYWYRQTLGQGPEFLTYFQNEAQLEKSRLLSDRFSAERPKGSFSTLEIQRTEQGDSAMYLCASSPSGRGLDTQYFGPGTRLTVL.

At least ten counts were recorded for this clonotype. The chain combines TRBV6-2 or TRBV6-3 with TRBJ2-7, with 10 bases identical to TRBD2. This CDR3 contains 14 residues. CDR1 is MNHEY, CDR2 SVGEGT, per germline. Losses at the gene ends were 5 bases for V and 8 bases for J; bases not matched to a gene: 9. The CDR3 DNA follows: TGTGCCAGCAGTATCCAGCGGGAGGGCTCTAAGCAGTACTTC. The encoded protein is CASSIQREGSKQYF.

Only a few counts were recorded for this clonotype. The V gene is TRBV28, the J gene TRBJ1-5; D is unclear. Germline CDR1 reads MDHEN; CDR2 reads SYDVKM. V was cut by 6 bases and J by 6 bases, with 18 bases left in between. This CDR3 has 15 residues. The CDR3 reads CASRSQPMEIQPQHF. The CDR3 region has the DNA TGTGCCAGCAGGTCACAGCCAATGGAAATTCAGCCCCAGCATTTT. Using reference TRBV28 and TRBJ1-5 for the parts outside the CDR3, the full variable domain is DVKVTQSSRYLVKRTGEKVFLECVQDMDHENMFWYRQDPGLGLRLIYFSYDVKMKEKGDIPEGYSVSREKKERFSLILESASTNQTSMYLCASRSQPMEIQPQHFGDGTRLSIL.

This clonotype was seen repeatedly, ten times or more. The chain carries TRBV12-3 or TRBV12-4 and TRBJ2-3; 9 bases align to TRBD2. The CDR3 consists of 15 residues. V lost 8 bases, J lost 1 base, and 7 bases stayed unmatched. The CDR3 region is CASGWAGGGTDTQYF. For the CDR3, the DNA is TGTGCCAGCGGTTGGGCGGGAGGGGGCACAGATACGCAGTATTTT.

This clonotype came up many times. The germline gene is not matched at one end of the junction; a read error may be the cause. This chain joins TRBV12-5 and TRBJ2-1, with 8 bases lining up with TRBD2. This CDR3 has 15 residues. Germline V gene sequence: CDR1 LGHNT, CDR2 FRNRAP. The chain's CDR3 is CASGLGREVHNEQFF. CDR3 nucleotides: TGTGCTAGTGGGTTGGGGCGGGAGGTACACAATGAGCAGTTCTTC.

The DNA of the CDR3 is TGCAGTGCTAGACCTCTAGCGGGAGGGAGAGATACGCAGTATTTT. It yields the protein CSARPLAGGRDTQYF. The V call is TRBV20-1, the J call TRBJ2-3; the match to TRBD2 covers 12 bases. Germline V lookup: CDR1 DFQATT, CDR2 SNEGSKA (reference sequence). Trimming removed 2 bases from V and 5 bases from J; junction bases left unmatched: 5. The CDR3 is 15 residues long.

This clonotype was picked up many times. The DNA for the CDR3 is TGTGCCACCCGAGGGTGGTATGGCTACACCTTC. The encoded protein is CATRGWYGYTF. This chain links TRBV12-3 or TRBV12-4 with TRBJ1-2; unclear D gene. This CDR3 region has 11 residues. Trimming took 10 bases from V and 5 from J, leaving 11 bases between them.

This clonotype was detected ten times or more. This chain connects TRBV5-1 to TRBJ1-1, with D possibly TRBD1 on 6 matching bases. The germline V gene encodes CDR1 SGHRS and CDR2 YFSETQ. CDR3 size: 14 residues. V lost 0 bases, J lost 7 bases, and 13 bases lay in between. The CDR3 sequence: CASSLGTDGLEAFF. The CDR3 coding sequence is TGCGCCAGCAGCTTGGGGACAGATGGGCTTGAAGCTTTCTTT.

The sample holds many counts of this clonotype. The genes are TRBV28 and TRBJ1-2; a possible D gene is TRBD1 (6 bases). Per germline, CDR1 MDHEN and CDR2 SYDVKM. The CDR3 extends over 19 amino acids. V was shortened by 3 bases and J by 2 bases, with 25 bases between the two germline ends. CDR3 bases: TGTGCCAGCAGTTTCCCGCGGACAGCGAATTTAATAGACAACTATGGCTACACCTTC. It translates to CASSFPRTANLIDNYGYTF.

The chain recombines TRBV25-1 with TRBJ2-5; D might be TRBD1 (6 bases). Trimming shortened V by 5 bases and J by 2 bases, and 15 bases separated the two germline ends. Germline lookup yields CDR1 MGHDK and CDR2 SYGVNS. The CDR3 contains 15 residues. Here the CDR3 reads CASSNRDIPQETQYF. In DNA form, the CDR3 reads TGTGCCAGCAGTAACCGGGACATTCCTCAAGAGACCCAGTACTTC. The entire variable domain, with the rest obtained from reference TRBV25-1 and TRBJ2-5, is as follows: EADIYQTPRYLVIGTGKKITLECSQTMGHDKMYWYQQDPGMELHLIHYSYGVNSTEKGDLSSESTVSRIRTEHFPLTLESARPSHTSQYLCASSNRDIPQETQYFGPGTRLLVL.

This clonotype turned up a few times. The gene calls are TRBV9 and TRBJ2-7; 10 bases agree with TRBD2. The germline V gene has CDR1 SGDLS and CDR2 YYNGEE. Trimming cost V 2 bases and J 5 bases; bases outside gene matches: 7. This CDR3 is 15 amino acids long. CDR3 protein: CASSVGLAGADEQYF. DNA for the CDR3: TGTGCCAGCAGCGTCGGTCTAGCGGGAGCGGACGAGCAGTACTTC.

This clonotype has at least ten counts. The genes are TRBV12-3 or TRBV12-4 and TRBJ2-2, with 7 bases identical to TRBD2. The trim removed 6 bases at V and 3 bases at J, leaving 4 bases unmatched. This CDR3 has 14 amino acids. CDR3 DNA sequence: TGTGCCAGCAGGAGCGGGGAGGACACCGGGGAGCTGTTTTTT. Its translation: CASRSGEDTGELFF.